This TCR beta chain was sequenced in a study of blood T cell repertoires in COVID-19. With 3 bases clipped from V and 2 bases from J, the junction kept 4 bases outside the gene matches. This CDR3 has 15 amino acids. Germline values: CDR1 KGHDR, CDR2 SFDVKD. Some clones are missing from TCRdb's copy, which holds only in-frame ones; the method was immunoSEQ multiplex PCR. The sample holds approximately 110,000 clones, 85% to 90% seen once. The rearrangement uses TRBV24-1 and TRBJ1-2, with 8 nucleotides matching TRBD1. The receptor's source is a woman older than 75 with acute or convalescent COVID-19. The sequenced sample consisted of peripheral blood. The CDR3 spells CATSDDGQGNYGYTF. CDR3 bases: TGTGCCACCAGTGATGACGGACAGGGAAACTATGGCTACACCTTC.